This is a list of T cell receptor beta chains from one sample in a study of T-cell reconstitution after alpha-beta-depleted transplantation in children. In TCRdb, the PCR reads were re-called with MiXCR into one record per CDR3 protein. The sample yields about a million distinct CDR3 sequences, around 30% seen once. The sample in question was PBMCs, mostly from graft donor cells, obtained 360 days after TCRalphabeta/CD19-depleted stem cell transplant. These TCRs come from a boy less than two years old who had a stem cell transplant for SCID, so the T cells may come from the graft donor. The CDR3 runs from the conserved cysteine through the conserved F or W. The D gene is left open where the match is weak. The listing skips clone size in some rows; elsewhere it reads once, few, many or a size class.

V gene	J gene	D gene	clone size	CDR3 DNA	CDR3 protein
TRBV12-3/TRBV12-4	TRBJ2-7	TRBD2	few	TGTGCCAGCAGTTGGCGATCAGCGGGGGGGAGCTCCTACGAGCAGTACTTC	CASSWRSAGGSSYEQYF
TRBV5-1	TRBJ2-5	-	once	TGCGCCAGCAGCTTGTCACCCAATATACAAGAGACCCAGTACTTC	CASSLSPNIQETQYF
TRBV6-2/TRBV6-3	TRBJ2-5	-	-	TGTGCCAGCAGTACACCAGCAGCGAAGACCCAGTACTTC	CASSTPAAKTQYF
TRBV11-2	TRBJ2-4	TRBD1	once	TGTGCCAGCAGCTTAGAACCCCCCAAATTTGGGACAGGGGGAAACATTCAGTACTTC	CASSLEPPKFGTGGNIQYF
TRBV30	TRBJ2-5	TRBD1	-	TGTGCCTGGAGTGTAGGGGGCAGTCTCGGGTCCCAGTACTTC	CAWSVGGSLGSQYF
TRBV4-2	TRBJ2-2	-	many	TGTGCCAGCAGCCAAGAGGGAAGGTACACCGGGGAGCTGTTTTTT	CASSQEGRYTGELFF
TRBV7-8	TRBJ2-1	TRBD2	-	TGTGCCAGCAGCCCCCCTTTTTGGGGGGGTGGTCCGAATTACAATGAGCAGTTCTTC	CASSPPFWGGGPNYNEQFF
TRBV12-3/TRBV12-4	TRBJ2-1	TRBD2	-	TGTGCCAGCAGTCCTCCTGGGCCGAGAGCGGGGTTTTACAATGAGCAGTTCTTC	CASSPPGPRAGFYNEQFF
TRBV7-3	TRBJ2-1	TRBD1	few	TGTGCCAGCAGCCCCCGGGGGACAGGGGGGCTCAATGAGCAGTTCTTC	CASSPRGTGGLNEQFF
TRBV6-5	TRBJ2-1	TRBD2	-	TGTGCCAGCAGTTGGGCCCGGGGGGGCATCGATAACAATGAGCAGTTCTTC	CASSWARGGIDNNEQFF
TRBV7-3	TRBJ1-1	-	many	TGTGCCAGCAGCTTATTAGCGAACACTGAAGCTTTCTTT	CASSLLANTEAFF
TRBV28	TRBJ1-1	-	-	TGTGCCAGCAGTGGCGGACAGAGAAACACTGAAGCTTTCTTT	CASSGGQRNTEAFF
TRBV6-5	TRBJ1-1	-	few	TGTGCCAGCAGGACCAGCGAAACCCCTAACACTGAAGCTTTCTTT	CASRTSETPNTEAFF
TRBV21-1	TRBJ2-7	-	-	TGTGCCAGCAGCAACTACCCTGACCAACGTCGCATCTACGAGCAGTACTTC	CASSNYPDQRRIYEQYF
TRBV12-5	TRBJ2-3	TRBD1	-	TGTGCTAGTGGCCCCCTCGGACAGGGCCCAGATACGCAGTATTTT	CASGPLGQGPDTQYF